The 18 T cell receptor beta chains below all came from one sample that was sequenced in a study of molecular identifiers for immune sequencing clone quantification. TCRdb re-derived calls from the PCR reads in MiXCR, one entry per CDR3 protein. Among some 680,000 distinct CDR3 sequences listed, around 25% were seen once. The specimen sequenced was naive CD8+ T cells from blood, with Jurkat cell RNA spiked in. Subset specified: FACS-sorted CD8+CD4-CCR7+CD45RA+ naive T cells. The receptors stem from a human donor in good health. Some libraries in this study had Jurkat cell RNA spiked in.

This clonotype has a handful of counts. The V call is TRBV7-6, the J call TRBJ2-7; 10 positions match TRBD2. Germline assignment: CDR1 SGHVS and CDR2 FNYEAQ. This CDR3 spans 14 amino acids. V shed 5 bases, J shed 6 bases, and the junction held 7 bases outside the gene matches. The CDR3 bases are TGTGCCAGCAGCCATTCGGGACTAGCGAGCGAGCAGTACTTC. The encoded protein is CASSHSGLASEQYF.

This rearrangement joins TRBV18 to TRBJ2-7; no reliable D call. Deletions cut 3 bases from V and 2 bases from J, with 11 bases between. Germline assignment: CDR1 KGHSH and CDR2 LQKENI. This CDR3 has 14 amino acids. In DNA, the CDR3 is TGTGCCAGCTCACCGACCGAAGTACCCTACGAGCAGTACTTC. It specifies CASSPTEVPYEQYF.

CDR3 sequence: CATKLSGKYQETQYF. CDR3 DNA: TGTGCCACCAAATTGAGCGGGAAGTACCAAGAGACCCAGTACTTC. This chain uses TRBV19 with TRBJ2-5; TRBD2 aligns across 7 bases. This CDR3 contains 15 residues. CDR1 is LNHDA and CDR2 is SQIVND in the germline V gene (reference sequence). Unmatched junction bases numbered 11, after V lost 10 bases and J lost 0 bases.

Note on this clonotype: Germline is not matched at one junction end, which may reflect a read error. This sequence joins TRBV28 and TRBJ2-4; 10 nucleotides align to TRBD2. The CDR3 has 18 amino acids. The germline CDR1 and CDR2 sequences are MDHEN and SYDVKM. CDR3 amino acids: CASSPPRTSGLAINIQYF. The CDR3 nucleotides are TGTGCCAGCAGTCCCCCGCGGACTAGCGGTCTAGCCATAAACATTCAGTACTTC. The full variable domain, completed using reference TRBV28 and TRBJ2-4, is DVKVTQSSRYLVKRTGEKVFLECVQDMDHENMFWYRQDPGLGLRLIYFSYDVKMKEKGDIPEGYSVSREKKERFSLILESASTNQTSMYLCASSPPRTSGLAINIQYFGAGTRLSVL.

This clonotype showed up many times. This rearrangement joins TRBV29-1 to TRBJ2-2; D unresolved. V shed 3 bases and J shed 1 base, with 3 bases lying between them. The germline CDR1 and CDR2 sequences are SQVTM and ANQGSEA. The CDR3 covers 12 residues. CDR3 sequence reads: CSVDRNTGELFF. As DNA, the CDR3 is TGCAGCGTTGACAGGAACACCGGGGAGCTGTTTTTT.

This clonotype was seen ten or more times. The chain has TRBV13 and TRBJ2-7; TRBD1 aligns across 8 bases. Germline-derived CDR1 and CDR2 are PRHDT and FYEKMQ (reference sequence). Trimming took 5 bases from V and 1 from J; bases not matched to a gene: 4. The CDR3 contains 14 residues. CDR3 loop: CASSNRDRSYEQYF. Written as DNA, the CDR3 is TGTGCCAGCAGCAACCGGGACAGGTCCTACGAGCAGTACTTC.

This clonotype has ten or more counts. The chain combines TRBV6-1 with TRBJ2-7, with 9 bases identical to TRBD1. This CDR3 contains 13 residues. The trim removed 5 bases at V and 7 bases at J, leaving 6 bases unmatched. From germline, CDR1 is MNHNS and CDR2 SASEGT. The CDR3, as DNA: TGTGCCAGCAGTTCTGGACAGGGGTGGGAGCAGTACTTC. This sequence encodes CASSSGQGWEQYF.

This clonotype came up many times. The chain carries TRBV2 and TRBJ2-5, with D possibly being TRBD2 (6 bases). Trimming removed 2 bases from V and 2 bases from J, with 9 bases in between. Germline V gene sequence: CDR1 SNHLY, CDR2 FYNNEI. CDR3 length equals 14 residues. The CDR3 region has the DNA TGTGCCAGCAGTGAATGGGACTTACAAGAGACCCAGTACTTC. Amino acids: CASSEWDLQETQYF.

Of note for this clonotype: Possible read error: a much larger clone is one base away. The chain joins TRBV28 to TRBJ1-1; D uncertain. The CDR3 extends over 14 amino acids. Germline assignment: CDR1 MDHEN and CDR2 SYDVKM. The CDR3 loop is CASGFRGGSTEAFF. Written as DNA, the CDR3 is TGTGCCAGCGGTTTCCGTGGCGGGAGCACTGAAGCTTTCTTT.

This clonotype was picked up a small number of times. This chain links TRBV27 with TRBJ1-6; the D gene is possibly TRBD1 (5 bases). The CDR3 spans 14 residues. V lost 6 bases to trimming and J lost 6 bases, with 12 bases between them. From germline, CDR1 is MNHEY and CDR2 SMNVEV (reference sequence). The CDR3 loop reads CASSSGTINSPLHF. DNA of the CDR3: TGTGCCAGCAGCTCCGGGACGATTAATTCACCCCTCCACTTT.

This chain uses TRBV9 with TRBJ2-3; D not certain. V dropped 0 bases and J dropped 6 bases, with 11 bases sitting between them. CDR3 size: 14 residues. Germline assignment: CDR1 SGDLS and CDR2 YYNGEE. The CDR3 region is CASSVDLRSDTQYF. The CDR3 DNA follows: TGTGCCAGCAGCGTAGATTTAAGGTCGGATACGCAGTATTTT.

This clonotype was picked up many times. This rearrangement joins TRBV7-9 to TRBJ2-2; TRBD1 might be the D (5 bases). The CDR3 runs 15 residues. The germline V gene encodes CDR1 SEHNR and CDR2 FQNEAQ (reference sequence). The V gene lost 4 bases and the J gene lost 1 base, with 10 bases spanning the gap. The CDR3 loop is CASSSPGQNTGELFF. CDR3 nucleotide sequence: TGTGCCAGCAGCTCACCCGGACAGAACACCGGGGAGCTGTTTTTT.

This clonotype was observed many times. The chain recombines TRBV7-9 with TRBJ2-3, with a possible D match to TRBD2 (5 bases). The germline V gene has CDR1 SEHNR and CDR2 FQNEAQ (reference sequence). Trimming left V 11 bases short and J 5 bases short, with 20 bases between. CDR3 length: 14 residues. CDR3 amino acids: CASERPLALDTQYF. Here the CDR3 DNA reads TGTGCCTCAGAGCGGCCTCTAGCCTTAGATACGCAGTATTTT.

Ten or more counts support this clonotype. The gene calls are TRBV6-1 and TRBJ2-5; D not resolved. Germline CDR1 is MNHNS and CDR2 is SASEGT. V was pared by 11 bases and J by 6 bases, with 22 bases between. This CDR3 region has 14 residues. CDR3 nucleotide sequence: TGTGCCGTTGCTTCGACACCTTTAGGAAAGACCCAGTACTTC. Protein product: CAVASTPLGKTQYF.

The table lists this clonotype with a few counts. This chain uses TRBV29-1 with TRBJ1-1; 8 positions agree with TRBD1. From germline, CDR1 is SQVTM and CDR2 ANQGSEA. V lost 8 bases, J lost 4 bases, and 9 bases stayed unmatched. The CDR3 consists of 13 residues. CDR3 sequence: CSTTGGARTEAFF. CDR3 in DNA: TGCAGCACAACAGGGGGGGCACGCACTGAAGCTTTCTTT.

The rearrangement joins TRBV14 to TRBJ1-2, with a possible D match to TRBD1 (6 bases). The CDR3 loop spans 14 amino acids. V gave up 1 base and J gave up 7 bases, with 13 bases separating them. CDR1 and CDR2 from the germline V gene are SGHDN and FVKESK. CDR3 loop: CASSQGGRGLGYTF. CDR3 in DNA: TGTGCCAGCAGCCAAGGGGGCAGGGGCCTTGGCTACACCTTC.

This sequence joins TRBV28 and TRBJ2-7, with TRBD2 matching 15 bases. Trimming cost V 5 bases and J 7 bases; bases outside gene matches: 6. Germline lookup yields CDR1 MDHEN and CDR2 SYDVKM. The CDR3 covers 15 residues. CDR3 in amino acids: CASSGLAGGLAEQYF. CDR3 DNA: TGTGCCAGCAGTGGACTAGCGGGAGGGCTGGCAGAGCAGTACTTC.

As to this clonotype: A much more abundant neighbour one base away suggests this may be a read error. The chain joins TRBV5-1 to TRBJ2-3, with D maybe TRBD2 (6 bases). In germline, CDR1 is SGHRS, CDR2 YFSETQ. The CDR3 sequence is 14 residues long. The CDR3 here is CASSLGLEADTQSF. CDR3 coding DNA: TGCGCCAGCAGCTTGGGACTAGAAGCAGATACGCAGTCTTTT.